A single T cell receptor (beta chain) is shown here with its context. Germline CDR1 and CDR2: SNHLY and FYNNEI. Trimming removed 2 bases from V and 0 bases from J, with 7 bases in between. This CDR3 comprises 15 residues. The source of the sample is a study of shared clonotypes between healthy human individuals. Assay used: immunoSEQ multiplex PCR; TCRdb lists only in-frame clones, some missing. Here the sample spans over a million clones, approximately 98.5% being singletons. The origin of this receptor is a man aged 30-40 years in good health. Sequences were obtained from naive CD4+ T cells sorted from blood. Stated subset: CD45RA+ positively selected. J is TRBJ2-2 and V is TRBV2; D is undetermined. The CDR3 nucleotides read TGTGCCAGCAGTGAACTTGGGGCGAACACCGGGGAGCTGTTTTTT. Translated: CASSELGANTGELFF.